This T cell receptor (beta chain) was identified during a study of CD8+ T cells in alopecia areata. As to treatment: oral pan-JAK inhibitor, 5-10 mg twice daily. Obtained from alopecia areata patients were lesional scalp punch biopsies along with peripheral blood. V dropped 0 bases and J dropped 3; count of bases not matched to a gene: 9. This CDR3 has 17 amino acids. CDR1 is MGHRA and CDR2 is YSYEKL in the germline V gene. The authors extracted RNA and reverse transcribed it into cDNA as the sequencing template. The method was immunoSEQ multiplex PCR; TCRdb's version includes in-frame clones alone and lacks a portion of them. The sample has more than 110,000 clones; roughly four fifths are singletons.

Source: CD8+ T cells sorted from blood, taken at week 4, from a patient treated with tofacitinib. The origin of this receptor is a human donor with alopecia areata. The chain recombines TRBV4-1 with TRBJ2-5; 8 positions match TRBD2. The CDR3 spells CASSQDTASGLEETQYF. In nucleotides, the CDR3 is TGCGCCAGCAGCCAAGATACGGCTAGCGGGTTAGAAGAGACCCAGTACTTC.